Listed here is a single T cell receptor (beta chain). The specificity of this receptor is unknown. Base qualities were left out, and no much larger clone turns up one base away. The sample belongs to a study of blood T cell repertoires in COVID-19 (dated by TCRdb to 2018 to 2020). For context, the study as a whole: Samples covering the acute and convalescent phases of COVID-19 were provided by collaborators in the United States, Italy and Spain. The material from the prospective study consisted of cDNA or gDNA derived from T cells, B-cell-depleted T cells, or PBMCs. Deeply sampled blood TCRbeta repertoires from subjects exposed to, actively infected with, or recovered from COVID-19 were included in the dataset. A freely available public database, intended as a resource for researchers studying the immune response to SARS-CoV-2, is where the repertoires were released. Samples were obtained from the ongoing ImmuneRACE study (first 160 participants) and from over 1,000 subjects provided by 6 global collaborators. Sample metadata almost always included a de-identified subject ID, COVID-19 status, age in years and sex. Where available, HLA class I and class II types were taken from metadata supplied by the sample provider and were not determined by assay-based typing. On the study overall, not on this receptor specifically: How much clinical and demographic metadata was included differed by source and by participant, and the metadata was provided uncurated.

Relative to germline, V is missing 0 bases and J is missing 1 base, with 4 bases of the junction outside any gene match. The germline V gene gives CDR1 as SGHTS and CDR2 as YDEGEE. There are 16 amino acids in the CDR3, from cysteine to phenylalanine inclusive. The only DNA kept is the CDR3, 48 bases in frame from the first base. TCRbeta CDR3 regions were amplified from genomic DNA using the immunoSEQ Assay, a bias-controlled multiplex PCR. As for how the authors treated the data: The number of nucleated cells in each sample was estimated from the amplification of reference gene primers within the assay. To quantify the absolute abundance of each unique TCRbeta CDR3 rearrangement, sequence reads were collapsed and filtered. Productive Simpson clonality was computed per sample as the square root of Simpson's diversity index over productive rearrangements. TCRdb took this table from immuneACCESS and kept in-frame rearrangements with V and J called. Such tables lack part of the clones; where checked against another copy, unresolved V genes explain under half of the gap, and the rest is unexplained. The DNA was the basis for D and trimming; V, J and clone size are from that table. The sample table lists 300,000 or so clones, 90% of them with a count of one. The leading ten clones occupy 2.5% to 3% of the sample.

One collaborating source in Seattle enrolled patients while the patients were actively infected and followed the patients over time throughout the course of disease. The collaborating institutions used their own protocols to collect whole blood in K2EDTA tubes. For TCRbeta analysis, collaborators shipped samples as frozen whole blood, isolated PBMCs, or DNA extracted from either of those sample types. Sequences were obtained from peripheral blood. This receptor was identified in a woman in her 30s with COVID-19, enrolled during active disease. This chain is built from TRBV5-8 and TRBJ1-5; 7 central nucleotides agree with TRBD1. The DNA sequence is TGTGCCAGCAGCTTGGAAGGGGGCCCAAGCAATCAGCCCCAGCATTTT. It translates to CASSLEGGPSNQPQHF.